This entry lists 21 T cell receptor beta chains sequenced from one sample in a study of control samples from healthy donors and cancer patients. Clones were read by immunoSEQ multiplex PCR, and TCRdb kept only the in-frame ones, dropping some. This sample carries about 120,000 clones, over 90% of them seen once, and the ten largest clones take more than 2%. The specimen sequenced was blood. These receptor sequences come from a man aged 25-40 years in good health.

The chain combines TRBV5-1 with TRBJ1-2; D is possibly TRBD1 (5 bases). V was pared by 4 bases and J by 8 bases, with 21 bases between. This CDR3 region has 15 residues. Germline V gene sequence: CDR1 SGHRS, CDR2 YFSETQ. CDR3 DNA sequence: TGCGCCAGCAGCCCTACGCCGACAGATTTAAGGGGCTACACCTTC. Translating it yields CASSPTPTDLRGYTF.

V and J are TRBV6-5 and TRBJ2-3; maybe TRBD2 (7 bases). The CDR3 is 15 residues long. The germline CDR1 and CDR2 sequences are MNHEY and SVGAGI. The V end lost 10 bases, the J end lost 4 bases, and 21 bases lay between the germline ends. The CDR3 DNA sequence: TGTGCCATCCGGCGGGGGCGGGGGAATTCAGATACGCAGTATTTT. This codes for CAIRRGRGNSDTQYF.

J is TRBJ2-1 and V is TRBV19; 8 bases fit TRBD2. CDR3 length: 14 residues. In germline, CDR1 is LNHDA, CDR2 SQIVND (reference sequence). V lost 6 bases, J lost 3 bases, and 4 bases stayed unmatched. The CDR3 nucleotides are TGTGCCAGTAGCCGGCGGGGGGACTACAATGAGCAGTTCTTC. Amino acid sequence: CASSRRGDYNEQFF.

The J gene is TRBJ1-5, the V gene TRBV19, with 8 bases that match TRBD1. Per germline, CDR1 LNHDA and CDR2 SQIVND (reference sequence). J was trimmed by 1 base and V by 5 bases; bases with no gene match: 16. This CDR3 contains 19 residues. The CDR3 region is CASSSGPLRGRESNQPQHF. The CDR3 DNA is TGTGCCAGTAGTTCAGGACCGCTCAGGGGGCGCGAGAGCAATCAGCCCCAGCATTTT. Full variable domain (remainder filled in from reference TRBV19 and TRBJ1-5): DGGITQSPKYLFRKEGQNVTLSCEQNLNHDAMYWYRQDPGQGLRLIYYSQIVNDFQKGDIAEGYSVSREKKESFPLTVTSAQKNPTAFYLCASSSGPLRGRESNQPQHFGDGTRLSIL.

The chain carries TRBV28 and TRBJ1-1; weak D call: TRBD1 (5 bases). Trimming removed 4 bases from V and 2 bases from J, with 11 bases in between. This CDR3 has 14 amino acids. Germline-derived CDR1 and CDR2 are MDHEN and SYDVKM. The chain's CDR3 is CASSSPGQNTEAFF. Here the CDR3 DNA reads TGTGCCAGCAGTTCCCCGGGGCAAAACACTGAAGCTTTCTTT.

The chain employs TRBV7-9 and TRBJ1-4; 10 bases agree with TRBD1. The germline CDR1 and CDR2 sequences are SEHNR and FQNEAQ (reference sequence). Trimming at V came to 4 bases and at J to 15 bases, leaving 8 bases not matched to a gene. CDR3 length: 13 residues. Written as DNA, the CDR3 is TGTGCCAGCAGCTCGGGACAGGGGTTACCTATGTTTTTT. Protein sequence: CASSSGQGLPMFF.

This chain connects TRBV2 to TRBJ1-1; 9 bases map to TRBD1. CDR1 and CDR2 from the germline V gene are SNHLY and FYNNEI. The CDR3 contains 15 residues. The ends lost 3 bases at V and 1 base at J; junction bases unmatched: 3. CDR3 coding DNA: TGTGCCAGCAGTGAGAGGGGACAGGGGAACACTGAAGCTTTCTTT. This codes for CASSERGQGNTEAFF. Combining the CDR3 with reference TRBV2 and TRBJ1-1 gives the whole variable domain EPEVTQTPSHQVTQMGQEVILRCVPISNHLYFYWYRQILGQKVEFLVSFYNNEISEKSEIFDDQFSVERPDGSNFTLKIRSTKLEDSAMYFCASSERGQGNTEAFFGQGTRLTVV.

This clone appeared a single time. The chain joins TRBV20-1 to TRBJ1-2; D gene uncertain. V shed 3 bases and J shed 1 base, with 9 bases lying between them. CDR3 length: 13 residues. CDR1 and CDR2 (germline): DFQATT, SNEGSKA (reference sequence). CDR3 in amino acids: CSASRADNYGYTF. CDR3 coding DNA: TGCAGTGCTAGTCGGGCAGATAACTATGGCTACACCTTC.

The rearrangement joins TRBV9 to TRBJ1-6, with TRBD1 matching 9 bases. The germline V gene encodes CDR1 SGDLS and CDR2 YYNGEE. The CDR3 length is 15 residues. Germline trimming cut 0 bases from V and 7 bases from J; bases unmatched to any gene: 2. The CDR3 DNA reads as TGTGCCAGCAGCGTAGATGACAGGGGGAATTCACCCCTCCACTTT. This gives the protein CASSVDDRGNSPLHF.

The chain combines TRBV6-1 with TRBJ2-1, with no clear D. This CDR3 is 16 amino acids long. Looked up from germline, CDR1 is MNHNS and CDR2 is SASEGT. V was pared by 2 bases and J by 0 bases, with 11 bases between. In nucleotides, the CDR3 is TGTGCCAGCAGTGAATATGGTATTAGCTCCTACAATGAGCAGTTCTTC. This encodes CASSEYGISSYNEQFF.

The chain employs TRBV28 and TRBJ2-7, with D unclear. This CDR3 contains 13 residues. Trimming left V 3 bases short and J 6 bases short, with 12 bases between. Germline assignment: CDR1 MDHEN and CDR2 SYDVKM. The CDR3 sequence is CASSFLGSVEQYF. CDR3 sequence (DNA): TGTGCCAGCAGTTTTCTGGGGTCGGTCGAGCAGTACTTC.

This rearrangement joins TRBV11-3 to TRBJ2-2, with D tentatively TRBD1 or TRBD2 (5 bases each). Trimming removed 0 bases from V and 6 bases from J, with 17 bases in between. CDR3 length: 17 amino acids. CDR1 is SGHNT and CDR2 is YENEEA in the germline V gene. The CDR3 DNA sequence: TGTGCCAGCAGCTTAGATTCGGGACCCGAGAGACCCGGGGAGCTGTTTTTT. Translation gives CASSLDSGPERPGELFF.

The J gene is TRBJ2-6, the V gene TRBV5-1, with D unresolved. Trimming stripped 5 bases from V and 4 bases from J, with 10 bases between. This CDR3 has 14 residues. Germline-derived CDR1 and CDR2 are SGHRS and YFSETQ. The CDR3 spells CASSLVSGANVLTF. As DNA, the CDR3 is TGCGCCAGCAGTCTGGTGAGCGGGGCCAACGTCCTGACTTTC. The variable domain in full, with the rest retrieved from reference TRBV5-1 and TRBJ2-6, is KAGVTQTPRYLIKTRGQQVTLSCSPISGHRSVSWYQQTPGQGLQFLFEYFSETQRNKGNFPGRFSGRQFSNSRSEMNVSTLELGDSALYLCASSLVSGANVLTFGAGSRLTVL.

The genes are TRBV5-4 and TRBJ1-1, with D possibly TRBD1 on 5 matching bases. The CDR3 covers 13 residues. CDR1 and CDR2 (germline): SGHNT, YYREEE (reference sequence). Between the trimmed V and J ends, which lost 2 bases and 8 bases, there was a span of 13 bases. This chain's CDR3 is CASSFESRAEAFF. CDR3 DNA: TGTGCCAGCAGCTTTGAGTCCAGGGCAGAAGCTTTCTTT.

J is TRBJ1-1 and V is TRBV5-1; 7 bases agree with TRBD1. This CDR3 region has 14 residues. V was clipped by 4 bases and J by 2 bases; unmatched bases: 5. In germline, CDR1 is SGHRS, CDR2 YFSETQ. The CDR3 reads CASSEDRPNTEAFF. The CDR3 DNA sequence: TGCGCCAGCAGCGAGGACAGGCCTAACACTGAAGCTTTCTTT.

The gene calls are TRBV9 and TRBJ1-1; D is undetermined. The V and J ends lost 3 bases and 2 bases respectively, with 8 bases between them. CDR3 size: 13 residues. Germline loops: CDR1 SGDLS, CDR2 YYNGEE. The CDR3 coding sequence is TGTGCCAGCAGCGCAGAAGGTAACACTGAAGCTTTCTTT. Its translation is CASSAEGNTEAFF.

The chain couples TRBV15 to TRBJ2-7, with D possibly TRBD1 on 5 matching bases. Germline values: CDR1 LNHNV, CDR2 YYDKDF (reference sequence). The CDR3 runs 13 residues. The V and J ends lost 0 bases and 5 bases respectively, with 8 bases between them. CDR3 nucleotides: TGTGCCACCAGCAGAGACAGGGTCCACGAGCAGTACTTC. Translation: CATSRDRVHEQYF. Full variable domain (remainder filled in from reference TRBV15 and TRBJ2-7): DAMVIQNPRYQVTQFGKPVTLSCSQTLNHNVMYWYQQKSSQAPKLLFHYYDKDFNNEADTPDNFQSRRPNTSFCFLDIRSPGLGDTAMYLCATSRDRVHEQYFGPGTRLTVT.

This chain joins TRBV19 and TRBJ1-1, with D tentatively TRBD1 (5 bases). V gave up 5 bases and J gave up 7 bases, with 11 bases separating them. This CDR3 region has 12 residues. The germline V gene encodes CDR1 LNHDA and CDR2 SQIVND (reference sequence). The CDR3 DNA sequence: TGTGCCAGTAGTGTTCGGGGGGGTGAAGCTTTCTTT. This codes for CASSVRGGEAFF.

The chain joins TRBV7-8 to TRBJ2-7; D may be TRBD2 (6 bases). V was cut by 5 bases and J by 9 bases, with 23 bases left in between. This CDR3 comprises 15 residues. Germline V gives CDR1 SGHVS, CDR2 FQNEAQ. The CDR3 reads CASSEGRLGVFVQYF. The DNA of the CDR3 is TGTGCCAGCAGCGAGGGGAGACTAGGAGTCTTCGTGCAGTACTTC.

This chain links TRBV5-4 with TRBJ1-2; D gene unclear. CDR3 length equals 14 residues. The V gene lost 4 bases and the J gene lost 3 bases, with 13 bases spanning the gap. The germline V gene has CDR1 SGHNT and CDR2 YYREEE (reference sequence). Here the CDR3 reads CASSPMGQDYGYTF. CDR3 sequence (DNA): TGTGCCAGCAGCCCGATGGGCCAGGACTATGGCTACACCTTC.

The rearrangement joins TRBV10-3 to TRBJ1-2; 12 nucleotides align to TRBD1. With V trimmed by 6 bases and J by 8 bases, 7 bases remained unmatched. The V gene's germline CDR1 is ENHRY and CDR2 SYGVKD. The CDR3 loop spans 14 amino acids. The CDR3 is CAIRGTGGEGGYTF. In nucleotides, the CDR3 is TGTGCCATCAGAGGGACAGGGGGCGAGGGGGGCTACACCTTC.